Listed below are T cell receptor beta chains from one sample, sequenced in a study of blood T cell repertoires in COVID-19. Sequenced by immunoSEQ multiplex PCR; TCRdb stores in-frame clones only, minus some. Of some 110,000 clones in the sample, around nine tenths are singletons; the top ten hold 4% to 5%. The sample was peripheral blood. These receptors all stem from a man between 35 and 55 years old with acute or convalescent COVID-19. CDR3s include the opening cysteine and the closing phenylalanine or tryptophan. D genes are given only for firm matches. Size values are once, few and many counts, or a class for expanded clones, and some rows have none.

J,V,size,D,CDR3,DNA
TRBJ1-1,TRBV7-8,.,TRBD1,CASSSWTGTAFF,TGTGCCAGCAGCTCTTGGACAGGGACAGCTTTCTTT
TRBJ1-2,TRBV7-2,.,TRBD1,CASSLGGQHYGYTF,TGTGCCAGCAGCTTAGGGGGACAGCACTATGGCTACACCTTC
TRBJ2-2,TRBV15,.,.,CATGRGGSAGELFF,TGTGCCACCGGAAGGGGAGGATCGGCCGGGGAGCTGTTTTTT
TRBJ1-2,TRBV30,.,.,CAWTQGFHGYTF,TGTGCCTGGACCCAGGGTTTTCATGGCTACACCTTC
TRBJ2-2,TRBV19,few,.,CASSMRRGTGELFF,TGTGCCAGTAGTATGCGAAGGGGCACCGGGGAGCTGTTTTTT
TRBJ1-5,TRBV19,.,.,CASSIEASNQPQHF,TGTGCCAGTAGTATAGAGGCTAGCAATCAGCCCCAGCATTTT
TRBJ2-2,TRBV7-7,.,TRBD1,CASSQGQTNTGELFF,TGTGCTAGCAGCCAGGGACAGACGAACACCGGGGAGCTGTTTTTT
TRBJ2-7,TRBV5-4,.,TRBD2,CASSTGLAGVGEQYF,TGTGCCAGCAGCACCGGACTAGCGGGAGTGGGGGAGCAGTACTTC
TRBJ2-5,TRBV30,.,.,CAWRQGWETQYF,TGTGCCTGGAGACAGGGTTGGGAGACCCAGTACTTC
TRBJ2-1,TRBV19,.,.,CASTLSVRGAYNEQFF,TGTGCCAGTACCCTATCGGTGCGGGGAGCCTACAATGAGCAGTTCTTC
TRBJ2-2,TRBV12-3/TRBV12-4,few,.,CASSSQLTGELFF,TGTGCCAGCAGTTCACAGCTCACCGGGGAGCTGTTTTTT
TRBJ1-3,TRBV11-3,.,.,CASMNHRDGNTIYF,TGTGCCAGCATGAATCACAGGGATGGAAACACCATATATTTT
TRBJ1-1,TRBV29-1,.,.,CSVEYRTLSGTEAFF,TGCAGCGTTGAATACAGGACATTATCGGGCACTGAAGCTTTCTTT
TRBJ1-3,TRBV3-1/TRBV3-2,few,TRBD1,CASSQGQKAGNTIYF,TGTGCCAGCAGCCAGGGACAGAAAGCTGGAAACACCATATATTTT
TRBJ2-5,TRBV19,.,TRBD1,CASSINRGQETQYF,TGTGCCAGTAGTATCAACAGGGGCCAAGAGACCCAGTACTTC
TRBJ1-4,TRBV18,.,TRBD1,CASSPTTGTNEKLFF,TGTGCCAGCTCACCAACGACAGGGACTAATGAAAAACTGTTTTTT
TRBJ2-1,TRBV14,.,TRBD2,CASSQDGGSSYNEQFF,TGTGCCAGCAGCCAAGACGGCGGGAGTAGCTACAATGAGCAGTTCTTC
TRBJ1-3,TRBV5-1,.,TRBD1,CASSLALGGFAGNTIYF,TGCGCCAGCAGCTTGGCCTTAGGGGGCTTTGCTGGAAACACCATATATTTT
TRBJ1-1,TRBV19,.,.,CASSIDSRNTEAFF,TGTGCCAGTAGTATAGATTCCAGGAACACTGAAGCTTTCTTT
TRBJ1-2,TRBV6-2/TRBV6-3,.,.,CASSYYGSEEGGYTF,TGTGCCAGCAGTTACTATGGGTCCGAGGAGGGTGGCTACACCTTC
TRBJ1-1,TRBV19,.,.,CATGGQMNTEAFF,TGTGCCACCGGAGGACAGATGAACACTGAAGCTTTCTTT
TRBJ1-1,TRBV19,.,.,CASSTGPSGTEAFF,TGTGCCAGTAGTACCGGTCCCTCGGGCACTGAAGCTTTCTTT
TRBJ1-4,TRBV23-1,.,.,CASSHITHNEKLFF,TGCGCCAGCAGTCACATCACACATAATGAAAAACTGTTTTTT
TRBJ2-7,TRBV27,.,TRBD1,CASSQGTGFTYEQYF,TGTGCCAGCAGTCAGGGGACAGGGTTTACCTACGAGCAGTACTTC
TRBJ2-2,TRBV9,few,.,CASSVGQNTGELFF,TGTGCCAGCAGCGTGGGACAGAACACCGGGGAGCTGTTTTTT
TRBJ2-7,TRBV6-6,.,.,CASSYSGTPDF,TGTGCCAGCAGTTATTCCGGGACACCCGACTTC
TRBJ2-5,TRBV27,.,TRBD2,CASSLGLADQETQYF,TGTGCCAGCAGTTTGGGACTAGCGGACCAAGAGACCCAGTACTTC
TRBJ2-2,TRBV3-1/TRBV3-2,once,TRBD2,CASSQDWSGSTGELFF,TGTGCCAGCAGCCAAGATTGGAGCGGGAGCACCGGGGAGCTGTTTTTT
TRBJ1-2,TRBV6-5,.,.,CASTHGWGYTF,TGTGCCAGCACCCATGGCTGGGGCTACACCTTC
TRBJ1-6,TRBV14,.,TRBD1,CASSQVRGTGAASPLHF,TGTGCCAGCAGCCAAGTACGGGGGACAGGGGCGGCTTCACCCCTCCACTTT
TRBJ1-1,TRBV6-6,.,.,CASSYRTESHEAFF,TGTGCCAGCAGTTACCGGACAGAATCCCATGAAGCTTTCTTT
TRBJ2-1,TRBV7-3,few,.,CASSLNLNEQFF,TGTGCCAGCAGCTTAAATCTGAATGAGCAGTTCTTC
TRBJ2-2,TRBV18,.,.,CASSPLGGTGELFF,TGTGCCAGCTCACCACTGGGGGGAACCGGGGAGCTGTTTTTT
TRBJ1-4,TRBV5-6,.,TRBD1,CASSLKTGTNEKLFF,TGTGCCAGCAGCTTAAAGACAGGGACTAATGAAAAACTGTTTTTT
TRBJ2-3,TRBV7-8,.,TRBD2,CASSPRSGSGRTDTQYF,TGTGCCAGCAGCCCCCGTTCGGGTAGCGGGCGCACAGATACGCAGTATTTT
TRBJ2-5,TRBV13,.,.,CASSPRGETETQYF,TGTGCCAGCAGCCCGCGGGGAGAGACAGAGACCCAGTACTTC
TRBJ2-7,TRBV10-3,.,.,CAISEGAGLYEQYF,TGTGCCATCAGTGAGGGGGCAGGGCTCTACGAGCAGTACTTC
TRBJ1-6,TRBV11-2,few,.,CASSFKQGESPLHF,TGTGCCAGCAGCTTTAAACAGGGAGAATCACCCCTCCACTTT
TRBJ1-6,TRBV11-2,.,TRBD1,CASSFTGTDNSPLHF,TGTGCCAGCAGCTTCACCGGGACAGATAATTCACCCCTCCACTTT
TRBJ1-3,TRBV5-4,.,.,CASSFRGMDTIYF,TGTGCCAGCAGCTTTCGAGGGATGGACACCATATATTTT
TRBJ2-3,TRBV5-1,.,TRBD1,CASSKGQGWRDTQYF,TGCGCCAGCAGCAAAGGACAGGGGTGGAGAGATACGCAGTATTTT
TRBJ2-7,TRBV7-9,.,.,CASSLYSGKTYEQYF,TGTGCCAGCAGTTTATATAGCGGAAAAACCTACGAGCAGTACTTC
TRBJ1-4,TRBV6-5,.,TRBD1,CASSSGQGGEKLFF,TGTGCCAGCAGCTCCGGACAGGGAGGGGAAAAACTGTTTTTT
TRBJ1-1,TRBV9,.,TRBD1,CASSSQGGGTTEAFF,TGTGCCAGCAGCTCTCAGGGGGGTGGGACCACTGAAGCTTTCTTT
TRBJ2-1,TRBV6-6,.,TRBD1,CASGDSYNEQFF,TGTGCCAGCGGGGACAGCTACAATGAGCAGTTCTTC
TRBJ2-1,TRBV3-1/TRBV3-2,.,TRBD2,CASSQVQREGVEQFF,TGTGCCAGCAGCCAAGTTCAGCGGGAGGGAGTTGAGCAGTTCTTC
TRBJ2-5,TRBV24-1,.,.,CATSDPRTAYLQETQYF,TGTGCCACCAGTGATCCCCGGACTGCATACCTTCAAGAGACCCAGTACTTC
TRBJ2-1,TRBV19,.,.,CASSPLGSSYNEQFF,TGTGCCAGTAGTCCTCTAGGGAGCTCCTACAATGAGCAGTTCTTC
TRBJ2-1,TRBV7-2,.,TRBD1,CASNLSRDRGGNEQFF,TGTGCCAGCAACTTATCCCGGGACAGGGGAGGCAATGAGCAGTTCTTC
TRBJ1-2,TRBV19,once,TRBD1,CASRVDRRSGYTF,TGTGCCAGTAGGGTGGACAGGCGCAGTGGCTACACCTTC
TRBJ2-3,TRBV7-2,.,TRBD2,CASSPWAGSGGQYF,TGTGCCAGCAGCCCTTGGGCCGGGTCGGGAGGGCAGTATTTT
TRBJ2-5,TRBV11-2,.,TRBD2,CASSQTTGLAGVETQYF,TGTGCCAGCAGCCAAACTACCGGACTAGCGGGAGTAGAGACCCAGTACTTC
TRBJ2-2,TRBV19,.,.,CASSIGGGGTINTGELFF,TGTGCCAGTAGTATTGGGGGTGGCGGGACCATCAACACCGGGGAGCTGTTTTTT
TRBJ1-2,TRBV7-2,.,.,CASSLGSSIAGYGYTF,TGTGCCAGCAGCCTTGGCAGCTCCATCGCGGGCTATGGCTACACCTTC
TRBJ1-2,TRBV11-2,.,TRBD1,CASSPGQVYGYTF,TGTGCCAGCAGCCCAGGACAGGTATATGGCTACACCTTC